These T cell receptor beta chains were read from a single sample in a study of cytomegalovirus exposure and HLA in healthy donors. Only in-frame clones appear in the TCRdb table, and some are missing; sequencing was by immunoSEQ multiplex PCR. The table records under 300,000 clones, 80% to 90% of them present only once. The sequenced material came from PBMCs. The receptors were sampled from a woman between 18 and 29 years old in good health and CMV-seronegative. Both conserved end residues are part of each CDR3. The order of the fields is clone size, J gene, V gene, CDR3 length, D gene, CDR3 protein, CDR3 DNA. The D gene is left open where the match is weak. Expanded clones are given a class, and other clones once, few, many or no size at all.

. | TRBJ2-7 | TRBV7-8 | 17 | . | CASSYPLGAGKVYEQYF | TGTGCCAGCAGCTACCCCTTGGGAGCGGGTAAGGTCTACGAGCAGTACTTC
. | TRBJ1-2 | TRBV7-9 | 14 | TRBD1 | CASSLDRDSLHYTF | TGTGCCAGCAGCTTAGACCGGGACAGCCTTCACTACACCTTC
. | TRBJ2-4 | TRBV29-1 | 15 | TRBD1 | CSVAGGTGEKNIQYF | TGCAGCGTTGCTGGTGGTACAGGGGAAAAAAACATTCAGTACTTC
. | TRBJ2-7 | TRBV4-1 | 15 | TRBD2 | CASSQDGTTSREQYF | TGCGCCAGCAGCCAAGACGGGACTACCTCGAGGGAGCAGTACTTC
. | TRBJ2-7 | TRBV4-3 | 14 | . | CASSQDLAAYEQYF | TGCGCCAGCAGCCAAGATCTGGCAGCCTACGAGCAGTACTTC
. | TRBJ1-2 | TRBV6-1 | 16 | . | CASSDMKIRGIYGYTF | TGTGCCAGCAGTGATATGAAGATTAGAGGGATCTATGGCTACACCTTC
. | TRBJ2-2 | TRBV14 | 17 | . | CASSQSTGSTNTGELFF | TGTGCCAGCAGCCAATCGACAGGCTCCACGAACACCGGGGAGCTGTTTTTT
once | TRBJ2-7 | TRBV14 | 15 | TRBD2 | CASSPLAGAPYEQYF | TGTGCCAGCAGCCCACTAGCGGGAGCTCCCTACGAGCAGTACTTC
. | TRBJ1-5 | TRBV19 | 14 | . | CASSDSGGNQPQHF | TGTGCCAGTAGTGACTCAGGGGGCAATCAGCCCCAGCATTTT
. | TRBJ1-3 | TRBV4-1 | 16 | . | CASSLLTGTKGDTIYF | TGCGCCAGCAGCCTCTTGACCGGGACAAAAGGAGACACCATATATTTT
. | TRBJ1-4 | TRBV7-2 | 14 | . | CASSPGWTNEKLFF | TGTGCCAGCAGCCCAGGATGGACTAATGAAAAACTGTTTTTT
. | TRBJ1-1 | TRBV5-6 | 14 | . | CASSFGVGGTEAFF | TGTGCCAGCAGCTTCGGGGTCGGCGGGACTGAAGCTTTCTTT
. | TRBJ1-2 | TRBV6-5 | 14 | . | CASSFRDGDYGYTF | TGTGCCAGCAGTTTCCGAGACGGGGACTATGGCTACACCTTC
. | TRBJ1-3 | TRBV19 | 14 | . | CASVQGNSGNTIYF | TGTGCCAGTGTCCAGGGGAACTCTGGAAACACCATATATTTT